Each of the 23 T cell receptor beta chains below was sequenced from the same sample in a study of T cell repertoires in cytomegalovirus infection. In TCRdb, the reads were re-called with MiXCR into one record per CDR3 protein. Found here are around 800,000 distinct CDR3 sequences, 30% to 35% of them singletons; the top ten hold roughly 12%. No antigen has been assigned to these receptors. The starting material was cultured CD8+ T cells from PBMCs, obtained from culture after CMV antigen stimulation. Receptors were obtained from a human donor in good health (CMV status not recorded). Some clones in this sample may be carry-over from other donors' samples.

The CDR3: CASTERRQGVDTQYF. CDR3 DNA sequence: TGTGCCAGCACCGAACGGCGACAGGGCGTAGATACGCAGTATTTT. This chain connects TRBV6-2 or TRBV6-3 to TRBJ2-3; TRBD1 aligns across 7 bases. The CDR3 runs 15 residues. Germline V lookup: CDR1 MNHEY, CDR2 SVGEGT. J was trimmed by 5 bases and V by 7 bases; bases with no gene match: 12.

This clonotype was picked up many times. The chain joins TRBV7-2 to TRBJ2-3; D is perhaps TRBD1 or TRBD2 (5 bases each). The V end was cut by 2 bases, the J end by 6 bases, with 21 bases between. The germline CDR1 and CDR2 sequences are SGHTA and FQGNSA. The CDR3 extends over 17 amino acids. The CDR3 spells CASSLPRDGPSGDTQYF. The CDR3 DNA reads TGTGCCAGCAGCTTACCCCGGGACGGGCCTTCCGGGGATACGCAGTATTTT. Using reference TRBV7-2 and TRBJ2-3 for the parts outside the CDR3, the full variable domain is GAGVSQSPSNKVTEKGKDVELRCDPISGHTALYWYRQSLGQGLEFLIYFQGNSAPDKSGLPSDRFSAERTGGSVSTLTIQRTQQEDSAVYLCASSLPRDGPSGDTQYFGPGTRLTVL.

This clonotype occurred a few times. The chain couples TRBV27 to TRBJ2-5; D is possibly TRBD1 (5 bases). The germline V gene encodes CDR1 MNHEY and CDR2 SMNVEV (reference sequence). The CDR3 totals 14 residues. Trimming removed 8 bases from V and 1 base from J, with 14 bases in between. CDR3 sequence: CASGNPRVQETQYF. For the CDR3, the DNA is TGTGCCAGCGGCAACCCCAGGGTCCAAGAGACCCAGTACTTC.

This clonotype was recorded many times. V gene TRBV7-6 combines with J gene TRBJ1-1; TRBD1 matches 9 bases. V lost 5 bases and J lost 2; bases outside the gene matches: 6. Germline-derived CDR1 and CDR2 are SGHVS and FNYEAQ. This CDR3 region has 15 residues. The CDR3 loop is CASSRWTGENTEAFF. The CDR3 bases are TGTGCCAGCAGCCGCTGGACAGGGGAAAACACTGAAGCTTTCTTT.

Concerning this clonotype: A read error may explain this, as a much larger clone is one base away. The rearrangement uses TRBV7-4 and TRBJ2-2, with D maybe TRBD1 (6 bases). Trimming stripped 4 bases from V and 3 bases from J, with 12 bases between. Germline loops: CDR1 SGHVT, CDR2 SQSDAQ. CDR3 size: 15 residues. CDR3 nucleotide sequence: TGTGCCAGCAGCTCCGGGACAAAGGACACCGGGGAGCTGTTTTTT. This translates into CASSSGTKDTGELFF.

This clonotype has just a few counts. The CDR3 region is CASSPRGGGGQPQHF. The CDR3 nucleotides read TGTGCCAGCAGTCCCCGAGGGGGGGGCGGACAGCCCCAGCATTTT. The genes are TRBV27 and TRBJ1-5; possibly TRBD1 for D (6 bases). The CDR3 extends over 15 amino acids. Germline V CDR1 and CDR2: MNHEY, SMNVEV (reference sequence). Trimming cost V 5 bases and J 7 bases, with 18 bases left between them.

This clonotype was seen at least ten times. This chain joins TRBV12-3 or TRBV12-4 and TRBJ2-7; D might be TRBD1 or TRBD2, each matching 6 bases. This CDR3 spans 14 amino acids. V lost 6 bases and J lost 5, with 17 bases in between. CDR3 protein: CASRSGAGSDEQYF. The CDR3 DNA reads TGTGCCAGCAGATCGGGGGCAGGCAGCGACGAGCAGTACTTC.

The chain links TRBV4-3 to TRBJ1-1; no definite D call. The ends were cut back, 1 base at V and 4 bases at J, with 19 bases in the middle. CDR1 is LGHNA and CDR2 is YSLEER in the germline V gene. The CDR3 runs to 17 residues. CDR3 in DNA: TGCGCCAGCAGCCAAGGAAGCCGCGCCGATAAGCGCACTGAAGCTTTCTTT. It codes for CASSQGSRADKRTEAFF.

This clonotype was seen only a few times. The chain carries TRBV27 and TRBJ2-3; D is possibly TRBD1 (6 bases). The CDR3 totals 16 residues. Per the germline V gene, CDR1 is MNHEY and CDR2 is SMNVEV (reference sequence). Deletions cut 7 bases from V and 1 base from J, with 18 bases between. The CDR3 nucleotides are TGTGCCAGCACCGGAAACCCCAGGGGTCGCACAGATACGCAGTATTTT. It translates to CASTGNPRGRTDTQYF.

This clonotype was counted between two and nine times. The CDR3 region is CAIRIQGPRVYGYTF. The CDR3 coding sequence is TGTGCCATCAGAATACAGGGACCCAGGGTCTATGGCTACACCTTC. The chain uses TRBV10-3 and TRBJ1-2, with D maybe TRBD1 (6 bases). The CDR3 consists of 15 residues. From germline, CDR1 is ENHRY and CDR2 SYGVKD. V lost 6 bases and J lost 4, with 18 bases in between.

The chain links TRBV4-1 to TRBJ1-5; no definite D call. Germline V CDR1 and CDR2: MGHRA, YSYEKL. V was cut by 4 bases and J by 2 bases, with 15 bases left in between. The CDR3 length is 16 residues. CDR3 loop: CASSPNPLQGNQPQHF. CDR3 nucleotides: TGCGCCAGCAGCCCAAACCCCCTTCAGGGCAATCAGCCCCAGCATTTT.

The rearrangement joins TRBV5-5 to TRBJ1-2; TRBD1 is a possible D gene (6 bases). V lost 1 base and J 4 bases, leaving 14 bases between the germline ends. Germline lookup yields CDR1 SGHKS and CDR2 YYEKEE (reference sequence). The CDR3 spans 15 residues. The CDR3 bases are TGTGCCAGCAGCTTGCGCTCAGGGGACATCTATGGCTACACCTTC. It is translated as CASSLRSGDIYGYTF. The whole variable domain, filled in from reference TRBV5-5 and TRBJ1-2, reads DAGVTQSPTHLIKTRGQQVTLRCSPISGHKSVSWYQQVLGQGPQFIFQYYEKEERGRGNFPDRFSARQFPNYSSELNVNALLLGDSALYLCASSLRSGDIYGYTFGSGTRLTVV.

The V and J genes are TRBV6-6 and TRBJ2-5; D unclear. The V end lost 8 bases, the J end lost 3 bases, and 22 bases lay between the germline ends. Germline V gene lookup returns CDR1 MNHNY and CDR2 SVGAGI (reference sequence). There are 16 residues in the CDR3. DNA for the CDR3: TGTGCCAGCCTGCCATTTGGCGGAAGGCGGAAAGAGACCCAGTACTTC. Translation gives CASLPFGGRRKETQYF.

V usage is TRBV6-2 or TRBV6-3 and J usage is TRBJ1-1, with TRBD1 matching over 7 bases. Germline V gene lookup returns CDR1 MNHEY and CDR2 SVGEGT. The length of the CDR3 is 14 residues. V lost 2 bases, J lost 3 bases, and 3 bases stayed unmatched. In nucleotides, the CDR3 is TGTGCCAGCAGTTACGGGACAGCGCACACTGAAGCTTTCTTT. Its protein is CASSYGTAHTEAFF.

This chain joins TRBV5-6 and TRBJ2-7; 7 nucleotides line up with TRBD2. After removal of 0 bases from V and 5 bases from J, the junction contained 5 bases not matched to a gene. This CDR3 region has 14 residues. From germline, CDR1 is SGHDT and CDR2 YYEEEE. The CDR3 here is CASSLGAGVDEQYV. As DNA, the CDR3 is TGTGCCAGCAGCTTGGGGGCGGGGGTCGACGAGCAGTACGTC.

This clonotype has just a few counts. The rearrangement joins TRBV7-9 to TRBJ2-6; D call uncertain. Germline V gives CDR1 SEHNR, CDR2 FQNEAQ (reference sequence). V lost 5 bases to trimming and J lost 0 bases, with 14 bases between them. This CDR3 region has 17 residues. CDR3: CASSPAGAYSGANVLTF. DNA for the CDR3: TGTGCCAGCAGCCCAGCTGGCGCGTACTCTGGGGCCAACGTCCTGACTTTC.

This rearrangement joins TRBV19 to TRBJ1-4; 7 bases fit TRBD1. Germline loops: CDR1 LNHDA, CDR2 SQIVND (reference sequence). Trimming at V came to 6 bases and at J to 0 bases, leaving 4 bases not matched to a gene. The CDR3 extends over 15 amino acids. The CDR3 is CASRPGQATNEKLFF. As DNA, the CDR3 is TGTGCCAGTAGGCCCGGACAGGCAACTAATGAAAAACTGTTTTTT.

This clonotype was detected only a few times. V usage is TRBV19 and J usage is TRBJ1-1; 7 bases map to TRBD1. The CDR3 is 14 amino acids. Germline trimming cut 7 bases from V and 0 bases from J; bases unmatched to any gene: 5. Germline-derived CDR1 and CDR2 are LNHDA and SQIVND (reference sequence). The CDR3 bases are TGTGCCAGTATATACAGGGGTTTGAACACTGAAGCTTTCTTT. This codes for CASIYRGLNTEAFF. Looking up the rest from reference TRBV19 and TRBJ1-1 gives the full variable domain: DGGITQSPKYLFRKEGQNVTLSCEQNLNHDAMYWYRQDPGQGLRLIYYSQIVNDFQKGDIAEGYSVSREKKESFPLTVTSAQKNPTAFYLCASIYRGLNTEAFFGQGTRLTVV.

This clonotype was observed a handful of times. The V call is TRBV4-2, the J call TRBJ2-5; TRBD1 agrees at 7 bases. J was trimmed by 2 bases and V by 4 bases; bases with no gene match: 4. Germline values: CDR1 LGHNA, CDR2 YNFKEQ. This CDR3 has 14 amino acids. Written as DNA, the CDR3 is TGTGCCAGCAGCCGAGGGACAGTTCAAGAGACCCAGTACTTC. Translation gives CASSRGTVQETQYF.

A few counts support this clonotype. The DNA of the CDR3 is TGTGCCAGCAGACCCAGGGACAGATTAGAAAAACTGTTTTTT. It is translated as CASRPRDRLEKLFF. The chain couples TRBV27 to TRBJ1-4; 7 bases are shared with TRBD1. This CDR3 has 14 amino acids. CDR1 is MNHEY, CDR2 SMNVEV, per germline (reference sequence). V lost 6 bases to trimming and J lost 8 bases; unmatched junction nucleotides: 9.

This clonotype has a count of ten or more. The J gene is TRBJ1-2, the V gene TRBV5-5; D is ambiguous. CDR3 size: 12 residues. V was clipped by 3 bases and J by 8 bases, with 11 bases between them. Germline values: CDR1 SGHKS, CDR2 YYEKEE (reference sequence). CDR3 protein: CASSSDKRGYTF. Written as DNA, the CDR3 is TGTGCCAGCAGCTCCGATAAACGGGGCTACACCTTC.

The gene calls are TRBV29-1 and TRBJ2-1, with 15 bases lining up with TRBD2. The CDR3 covers 15 residues. Germline lookup yields CDR1 SQVTM and CDR2 ANQGSEA. V was pared by 5 bases and J by 7 bases, with 6 bases of the junction left unmatched. CDR3 amino acids: CSVLGLAGGPNEQFF. The CDR3 coding sequence is TGCAGCGTTTTAGGACTAGCGGGGGGGCCAAATGAGCAGTTCTTC.

This clonotype was seen a few times. V gene TRBV10-2 combines with J gene TRBJ1-2; D is ambiguous. The CDR3 is made up of 14 amino acids. Germline-derived CDR1 and CDR2 are WSHSY and SAAADI. Trimming shortened V by 3 bases and J by 6 bases, and 14 bases separated the two germline ends. The CDR3 nucleotides read TGCGCCAGCAGTGATATGGGAACGGGAAATGGCTACACCTTC. Translating gives CASSDMGTGNGYTF.